The sequence of this TCR beta chain was determined in a study of shared clonotypes between healthy human individuals. The CDR3 covers 14 residues. Per the germline V gene, CDR1 is LNHDA and CDR2 is SQIVND (reference sequence). V shed 3 bases and J 15 bases; nucleotides not matched to a gene: 14. Libraries were prepared by immunoSEQ multiplex PCR; TCRdb keeps only in-frame clonotypes and omits some of them. Of approximately 2.3 million clones in the sample, 85% to 95% were seen once. The chain has TRBV19 and TRBJ2-1; 7 bases map to TRBD2. What was sequenced was naive CD4+ T cells from PBMCs. Subset denoted: CD45RA+ positively selected. The origin of this receptor is a man younger than 35 in good health. Some clones in this sample may be carry-over from other donors' samples. The CDR3 loop is CASSMASGGPKGFF. The CDR3 DNA reads as TGTGCCAGTAGTATGGCTAGCGGAGGCCCAAAGGGGTTCTTC.